The sequence of this T cell receptor beta chain was determined in a study of technical replicates of blood from several donors. Using immunoSEQ multiplex PCR, the repertoire was profiled, and TCRdb retains in-frame clones only, with some absent. The sample carries tens of thousands of clones, roughly 98% recorded once. This TCR was sampled from a human donor in good health. Sequenced sample: T cells isolated from PBMCs.

CDR3 DNA: TGCGCCAGCAGCCAACCCAGGGACAGCTCCTACGAGCAGTACTTC. Its protein product is CASSQPRDSSYEQYF. The chain couples TRBV4-1 to TRBJ2-7, with TRBD1 matching over 7 bases. Looked up from germline, CDR1 is MGHRA and CDR2 is YSYEKL. V shed 2 bases, J shed 0 bases, and the junction held 4 bases outside the gene matches. The CDR3 is made up of 15 amino acids.